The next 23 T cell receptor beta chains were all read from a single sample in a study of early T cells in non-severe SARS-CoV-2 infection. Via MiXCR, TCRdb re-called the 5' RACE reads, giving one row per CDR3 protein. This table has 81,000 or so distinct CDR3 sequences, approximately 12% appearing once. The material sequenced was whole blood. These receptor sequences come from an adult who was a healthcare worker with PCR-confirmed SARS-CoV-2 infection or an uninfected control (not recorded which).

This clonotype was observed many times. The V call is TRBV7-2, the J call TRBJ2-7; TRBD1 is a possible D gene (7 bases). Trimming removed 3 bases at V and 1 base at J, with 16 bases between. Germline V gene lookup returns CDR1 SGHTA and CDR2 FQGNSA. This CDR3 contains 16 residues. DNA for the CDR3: TGTGCCAGCAGCTTCGGACAGGCTGGGAGGTCCTACGAGCAGTACTTC. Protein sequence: CASSFGQAGRSYEQYF.

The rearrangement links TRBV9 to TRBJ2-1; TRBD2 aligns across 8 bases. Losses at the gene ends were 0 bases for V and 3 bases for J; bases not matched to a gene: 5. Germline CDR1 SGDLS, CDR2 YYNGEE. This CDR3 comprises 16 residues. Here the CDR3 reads CASSVGAGGFYNEQFF. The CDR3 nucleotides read TGTGCCAGCAGCGTAGGTGCGGGAGGTTTCTACAATGAGCAGTTCTTC.

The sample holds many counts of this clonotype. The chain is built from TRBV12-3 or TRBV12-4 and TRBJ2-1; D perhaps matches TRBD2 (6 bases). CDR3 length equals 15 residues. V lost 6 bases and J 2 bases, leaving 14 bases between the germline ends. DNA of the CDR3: TGTGCCAGCAGCCTAGGGGTAGCGGCCTACAATGAGCAGTTCTTC. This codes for CASSLGVAAYNEQFF.

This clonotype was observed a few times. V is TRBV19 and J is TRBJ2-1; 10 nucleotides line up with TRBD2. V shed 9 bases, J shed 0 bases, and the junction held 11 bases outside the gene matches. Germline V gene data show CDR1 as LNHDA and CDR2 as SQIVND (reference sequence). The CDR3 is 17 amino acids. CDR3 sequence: CASGPLAGDPSYNEQFF. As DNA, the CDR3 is TGTGCCAGCGGACCTCTAGCGGGAGACCCCTCCTACAATGAGCAGTTCTTC.

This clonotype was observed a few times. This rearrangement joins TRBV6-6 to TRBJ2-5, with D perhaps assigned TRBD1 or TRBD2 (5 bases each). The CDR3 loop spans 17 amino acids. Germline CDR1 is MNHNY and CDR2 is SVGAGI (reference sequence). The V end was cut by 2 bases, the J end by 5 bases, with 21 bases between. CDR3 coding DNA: TGTGCCAGCAGTTACAACACCCCGGGACCAAAGGGGGAGACCCAGTACTTC. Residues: CASSYNTPGPKGETQYF.

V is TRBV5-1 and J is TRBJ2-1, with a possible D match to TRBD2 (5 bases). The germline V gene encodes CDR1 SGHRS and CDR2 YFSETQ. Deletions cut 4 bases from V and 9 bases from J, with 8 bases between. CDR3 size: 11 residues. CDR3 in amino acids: CASSGEGEQFF. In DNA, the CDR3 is TGCGCCAGCAGCGGAGAGGGTGAGCAGTTCTTC.

CDR3 DNA sequence: TGCAGCGTTGAAGTGGGGACACTCTCCTACGAGCAGTACTTC. The encoded protein is CSVEVGTLSYEQYF. The chain joins TRBV29-1 to TRBJ2-7, with D maybe TRBD1 (6 bases). This CDR3 region has 14 residues. V lost 1 base and J lost 0, with 10 bases in between. Germline assignment: CDR1 SQVTM and CDR2 ANQGSEA.

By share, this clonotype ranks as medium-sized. The CDR3 here is CASNVAGGGIDTQYF. The CDR3 region has the DNA TGTGCCAGCAACGTAGCGGGAGGGGGTATAGATACGCAGTATTTT. The rearrangement joins TRBV6-1 to TRBJ2-3; TRBD2 matches 11 bases. V gave up 7 bases and J gave up 5 bases; unmatched junction bases: 8. Germline loops: CDR1 MNHNS, CDR2 SASEGT. The CDR3 consists of 15 residues.

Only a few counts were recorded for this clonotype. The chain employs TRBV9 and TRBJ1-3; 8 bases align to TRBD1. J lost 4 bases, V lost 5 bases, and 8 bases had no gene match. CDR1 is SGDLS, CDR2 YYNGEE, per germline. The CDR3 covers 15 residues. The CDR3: CASRPTGGLGNTIYF. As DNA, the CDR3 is TGTGCCAGCAGACCCACAGGGGGACTAGGAAACACCATATATTTT.

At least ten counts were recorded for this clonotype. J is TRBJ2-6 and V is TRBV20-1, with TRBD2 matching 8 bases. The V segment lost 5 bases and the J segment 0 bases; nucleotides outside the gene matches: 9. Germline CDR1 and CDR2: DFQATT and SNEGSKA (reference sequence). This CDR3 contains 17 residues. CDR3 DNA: TGCAGTGCTGGGGCCCCGGGACTAGGCTCTGGGGCCAACGTCCTGACTTTC. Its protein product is CSAGAPGLGSGANVLTF.

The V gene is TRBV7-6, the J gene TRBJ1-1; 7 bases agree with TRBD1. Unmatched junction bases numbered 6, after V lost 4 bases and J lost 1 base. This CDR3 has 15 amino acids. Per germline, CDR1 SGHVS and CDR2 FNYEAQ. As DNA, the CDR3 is TGTGCCAGCAGCTCCCGACAGGGAAGGAACACTGAAGCTTTCTTT. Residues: CASSSRQGRNTEAFF.

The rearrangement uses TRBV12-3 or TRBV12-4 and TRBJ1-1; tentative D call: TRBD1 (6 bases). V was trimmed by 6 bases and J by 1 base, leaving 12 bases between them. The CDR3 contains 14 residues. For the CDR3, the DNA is TGTGCCAGCAGCAACAGGGTATCGAACACTGAAGCTTTCTTT. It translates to CASSNRVSNTEAFF.

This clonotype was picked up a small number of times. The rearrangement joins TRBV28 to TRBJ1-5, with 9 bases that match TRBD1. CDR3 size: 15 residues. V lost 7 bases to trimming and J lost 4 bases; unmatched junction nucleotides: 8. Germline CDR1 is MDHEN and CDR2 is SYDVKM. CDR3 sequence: CASKTGQGRNQPQHF. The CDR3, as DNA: TGTGCCAGCAAAACGGGACAGGGTCGGAATCAGCCCCAGCATTTT.

The CDR3 bases are TGTGCCATTACCCCCTTCCAGACGATTGGAAACACCATATATTTT. It translates to CAITPFQTIGNTIYF. The chain carries TRBV2 and TRBJ1-3, with D uncertain. Germline CDR1 and CDR2: SNHLY and FYNNEI. V lost 10 bases and J 3 bases, leaving 19 bases between the germline ends. The CDR3 spans 15 residues.

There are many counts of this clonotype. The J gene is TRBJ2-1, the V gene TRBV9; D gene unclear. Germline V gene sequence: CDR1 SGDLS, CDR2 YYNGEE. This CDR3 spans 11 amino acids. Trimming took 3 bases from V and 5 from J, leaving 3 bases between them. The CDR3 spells CASSENNEQFF. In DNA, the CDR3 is TGTGCCAGCAGCGAGAACAATGAGCAGTTCTTC. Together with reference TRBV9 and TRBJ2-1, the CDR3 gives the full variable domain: DSGVTQTPKHLITATGQRVTLRCSPRSGDLSVYWYQQSLDQGLQFLIQYYNGEERAKGNILERFSAQQFPDLHSELNLSSLELGDSALYFCASSENNEQFFGPGTRLTVL.

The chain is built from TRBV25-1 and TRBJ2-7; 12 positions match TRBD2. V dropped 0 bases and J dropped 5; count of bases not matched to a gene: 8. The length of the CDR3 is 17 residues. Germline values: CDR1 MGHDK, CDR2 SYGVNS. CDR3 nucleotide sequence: TGTGCCAGCAGTGAATATGCCCGACTAGCGGGAGTCCACGAGCAGTACTTC. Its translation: CASSEYARLAGVHEQYF.

The CDR3 here is CASSSTAKSTDTQYF. The CDR3, as DNA: TGTGCCAGCAGTTCAACGGCGAAAAGCACAGATACGCAGTATTTT. The rearrangement joins TRBV27 to TRBJ2-3; D is unresolved. Germline assignment: CDR1 MNHEY and CDR2 SMNVEV (reference sequence). V lost 4 bases and J 0 bases, leaving 11 bases between the germline ends. The CDR3 covers 15 residues.

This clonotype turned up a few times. The chain's CDR3 is CASSPTTYKGAYNEQFF. The DNA for the CDR3 is TGTGCCAGCAGCCCGACTACCTACAAGGGGGCATACAATGAGCAGTTCTTC. This sequence joins TRBV11-3 and TRBJ2-1; 7 nucleotides align to TRBD1. The CDR3 spans 17 residues. V lost 5 bases, J lost 4 bases, and 14 bases stayed unmatched. Germline V gene lookup returns CDR1 SGHNT and CDR2 YENEEA.

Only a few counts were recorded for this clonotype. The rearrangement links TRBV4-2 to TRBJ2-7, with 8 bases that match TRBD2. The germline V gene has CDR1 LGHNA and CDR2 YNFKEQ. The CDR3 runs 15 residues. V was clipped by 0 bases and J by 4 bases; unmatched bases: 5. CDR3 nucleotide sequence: TGTGCCAGCAGCCAAGAGGAAGCGGGAGCGTACGAGCAGTACTTC. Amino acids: CASSQEEAGAYEQYF.

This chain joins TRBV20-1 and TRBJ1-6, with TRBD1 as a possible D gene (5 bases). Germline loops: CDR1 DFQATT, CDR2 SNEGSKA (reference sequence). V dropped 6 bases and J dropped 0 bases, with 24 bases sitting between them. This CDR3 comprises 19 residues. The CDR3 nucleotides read TGCAGTGCCCCAAGTGGGAAAAGGGGCGCTCGCTCCTATAATTCACCCCTCCACTTT. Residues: CSAPSGKRGARSYNSPLHF.

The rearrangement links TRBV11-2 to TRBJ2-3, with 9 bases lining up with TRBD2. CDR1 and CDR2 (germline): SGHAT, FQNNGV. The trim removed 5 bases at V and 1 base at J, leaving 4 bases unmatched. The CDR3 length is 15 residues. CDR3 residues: CASSLIAGGTDTQYF. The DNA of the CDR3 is TGTGCCAGCAGCCTCATAGCGGGAGGCACAGATACGCAGTATTTT.

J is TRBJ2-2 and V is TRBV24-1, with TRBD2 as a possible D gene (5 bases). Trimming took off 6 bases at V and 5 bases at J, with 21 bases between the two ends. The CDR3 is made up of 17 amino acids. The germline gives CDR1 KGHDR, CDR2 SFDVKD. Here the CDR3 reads CATSTKPGSPRTGELFF. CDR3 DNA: TGTGCCACCAGTACCAAGCCGGGGAGCCCGCGTACCGGGGAGCTGTTTTTT.

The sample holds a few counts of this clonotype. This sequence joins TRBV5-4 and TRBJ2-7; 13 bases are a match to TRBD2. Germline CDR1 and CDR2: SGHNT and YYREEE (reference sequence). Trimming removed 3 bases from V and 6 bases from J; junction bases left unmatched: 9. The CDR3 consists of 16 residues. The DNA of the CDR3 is TGTGCCAGCAGCTCGCGGACTAGCGGGAGTTGGGGCGAGCAGTACTTC. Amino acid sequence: CASSSRTSGSWGEQYF.